Included here is one T cell receptor (beta chain) sequence, with context. The data are from a study of cytomegalovirus exposure and HLA in healthy donors. The PCR contained 60 Vbeta and 13 Jbeta primers. Clones were read by immunoSEQ multiplex PCR, and TCRdb kept only the in-frame ones, dropping some. This table has under 150,000 clones, roughly 71% appearing once. This receptor was taken from a woman aged 40 to 50 in good health and CMV-seronegative. Sequenced sample: PBMCs.

The CDR3 sequence is CASSPTGTAGYEQYF. Written as DNA, the CDR3 is TGTGCCAGCAGCCCTACCGGGACAGCTGGTTACGAGCAGTACTTC. The rearrangement links TRBV5-4 to TRBJ2-7, with 7 bases that match TRBD1. The CDR3 is 15 residues long. From germline, CDR1 is SGHNT and CDR2 YYREEE (reference sequence). The V segment lost 4 bases and the J segment 4 bases; nucleotides outside the gene matches: 11.